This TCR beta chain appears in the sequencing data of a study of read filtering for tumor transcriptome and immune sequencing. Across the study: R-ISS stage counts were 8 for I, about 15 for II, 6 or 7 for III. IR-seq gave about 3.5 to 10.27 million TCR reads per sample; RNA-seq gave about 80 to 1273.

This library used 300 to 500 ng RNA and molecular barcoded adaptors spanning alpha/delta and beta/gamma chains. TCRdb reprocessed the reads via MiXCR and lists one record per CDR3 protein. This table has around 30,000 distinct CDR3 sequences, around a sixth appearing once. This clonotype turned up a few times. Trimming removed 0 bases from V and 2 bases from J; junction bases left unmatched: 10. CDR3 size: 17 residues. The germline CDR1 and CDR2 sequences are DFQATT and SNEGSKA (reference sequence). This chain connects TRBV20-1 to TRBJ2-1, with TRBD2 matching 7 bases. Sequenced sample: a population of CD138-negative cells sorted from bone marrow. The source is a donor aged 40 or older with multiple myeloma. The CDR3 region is CSARDLTAGKTYNEQFF. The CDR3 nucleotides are TGCAGTGCTAGAGATCTAACAGCGGGAAAAACCTACAATGAGCAGTTCTTC.